The 7 T cell receptor beta chains given below trace back to one sample, sequenced in a study of cytomegalovirus exposure and HLA in healthy donors. Using immunoSEQ multiplex PCR, the repertoire was profiled, and TCRdb retains in-frame clones only, with some absent. Of roughly 260,000 clones in the sample, around 91% were seen once. Sequencing was carried out using PBMCs. These receptors were collected from a woman aged 18-30 years in good health and CMV-seronegative.

The chain couples TRBV2 to TRBJ2-1; D perhaps matches TRBD2 (6 bases). V was shortened by 8 bases and J by 7 bases, with 18 bases between the two germline ends. The CDR3 loop spans 14 amino acids. The germline V gene has CDR1 SNHLY and CDR2 FYNNEI. The CDR3, as DNA: TGTGCCAGCGGAAGGACTCATGCGGGAAATGAGCAGTTCTTC. It specifies CASGRTHAGNEQFF.

Regarding this clone: Different DNA sequences within this sample yield the same CDR3. The chain is built from TRBV15 and TRBJ1-5, with D maybe TRBD1 (6 bases). V lost 0 bases, J lost 9 bases, and 15 bases lay in between. The length of the CDR3 is 15 residues. Germline V gene lookup returns CDR1 LNHNV and CDR2 YYDKDF (reference sequence). CDR3 sequence (DNA): TGTGCCACCAGCAGAGATAGGGCAGGGGCACGGCCCCAGCATTTT. Translation gives CATSRDRAGARPQHF. The whole variable domain, filled in from reference TRBV15 and TRBJ1-5, reads DAMVIQNPRYQVTQFGKPVTLSCSQTLNHNVMYWYQQKSSQAPKLLFHYYDKDFNNEADTPDNFQSRRPNTSFCFLDIRSPGLGDTAMYLCATSRDRAGARPQHFGDGTRLSIL.

This chain connects TRBV7-9 to TRBJ2-1; TRBD1 agrees at 7 bases. CDR1 is SEHNR and CDR2 is FQNEAQ in the germline V gene (reference sequence). Trimming at V came to 5 bases and at J to 5 bases, leaving 9 bases not matched to a gene. The CDR3 totals 15 residues. CDR3 loop: CASSPRDRLNNEQFF. CDR3 DNA: TGTGCCAGCAGCCCCAGGGACAGACTGAACAATGAGCAGTTCTTC.

The chain recombines TRBV10-3 with TRBJ2-1, with D uncertain. Germline V gene sequence: CDR1 ENHRY, CDR2 SYGVKD. V gave up 2 bases and J gave up 9 bases, with 11 bases separating them. The CDR3 is made up of 13 amino acids. CDR3 sequence reads: CAISEVAWSEQFF. The CDR3 DNA sequence: TGTGCCATCAGTGAGGTAGCTTGGAGTGAGCAGTTCTTC.

This clone was detected only once. This sequence joins TRBV9 and TRBJ2-2; TRBD1 aligns across 9 bases. Germline CDR1 reads SGDLS; CDR2 reads YYNGEE. The CDR3 length is 16 residues. Trimming at V came to 4 bases and at J to 6 bases, leaving 10 bases not matched to a gene. CDR3 sequence (DNA): TGTGCCAGCAGCCTTACCGGGACAGGGTTAGCCGGGGAGCTGTTTTTT. It yields the protein CASSLTGTGLAGELFF.

This chain links TRBV27 with TRBJ2-1, with TRBD2 matching 11 bases. The V segment lost 0 bases and the J segment 6 bases; nucleotides outside the gene matches: 7. Germline V CDR1 and CDR2: MNHEY, SMNVEV (reference sequence). The CDR3 is 17 residues long. The CDR3 DNA is TGTGCCAGCAGTTTATCGTTCCCTAGCGGGGGGTTCAATGAGCAGTTCTTC. Encoded protein: CASSLSFPSGGFNEQFF.

J is TRBJ2-7 and V is TRBV6-6; D is possibly TRBD1 (6 bases). The CDR3 contains 15 residues. Per germline, CDR1 MNHNY and CDR2 SVGAGI (reference sequence). Trimming shortened V by 6 bases and J by 3 bases, and 18 bases separated the two germline ends. DNA of the CDR3: TGTGCCAGCAGCCGCGGAACAGGGAATTTCTACGAGCAGTACTTC. The encoded protein is CASSRGTGNFYEQYF.